The 17 T cell receptor beta chains below come from one sample, sequenced in a study of intratumoral heterogeneity in liver cancer. Produced via immunoSEQ multiplex PCR; TCRdb's table is partial and in-frame only. The sample includes about 5,900 clones, 68% seen only once; the top ten take 22%. The sequencing here drew on tumor-adjacent normal tissue, taken before any cancer treatment. Every receptor here comes from a man between 70 and 80 years old with hepatocellular carcinoma.

The gene calls are TRBV9 and TRBJ1-1, with 9 bases identical to TRBD1. V shed 3 bases, J shed 1 base, and the junction held 4 bases outside the gene matches. CDR3 length: 15 residues. Germline V gene sequence: CDR1 SGDLS, CDR2 YYNGEE. For the CDR3, the DNA is TGTGCCAGCAGCGAGGGGACAGGGCCGAACACTGAAGCTTTCTTT. Translating it yields CASSEGTGPNTEAFF.

This clone occurred a few times. The rearrangement links TRBV27 to TRBJ2-7; 7 bases align to TRBD1. CDR1 is MNHEY, CDR2 SMNVEV, per germline (reference sequence). The CDR3 runs to 13 residues. V lost 8 bases, J lost 0 bases, and 4 bases stayed unmatched. The CDR3 reads CASSRDSSYEQYV. DNA for the CDR3: TGTGCCAGCTCCCGGGACAGCTCCTACGAGCAGTACGTC.

The V gene is TRBV29-1, the J gene TRBJ1-5; 8 bases agree with TRBD1. CDR3 length equals 15 residues. V lost 7 bases, J lost 7 bases, and 15 bases stayed unmatched. Germline V CDR1 and CDR2: SQVTM, ANQGSEA. The CDR3 DNA is TGCAGCGCGGGGGTGGGGAATTCAGGGGGCCAGCCCCAGCATTTT. Translated: CSAGVGNSGGQPQHF. Complete variable domain (other parts from reference TRBV29-1 and TRBJ1-5): SAVISQKPSRDICQRGTSLTIQCQVDSQVTMMFWYRQQPGQSLTLIATANQGSEATYESGFVIDKFPISRPNLTFSTLTVSNMSPEDSSIYLCSAGVGNSGGQPQHFGDGTRLSIL.

The CDR3 bases are TGTGCCAGTAGTACCCAAGGCACGGACACTGAAGCTTTCTTT. Protein sequence: CASSTQGTDTEAFF. The V and J genes are TRBV19 and TRBJ1-1; D gene ambiguous. V lost 4 bases and J lost 3, with 12 bases in between. Germline loops: CDR1 LNHDA, CDR2 SQIVND (reference sequence). The CDR3 sequence is 14 residues long.

CDR3 bases: TGTGCCAGCAGCTTAGGTCAGAACACTGAAGCTTTCTTT. Its protein product is CASSLGQNTEAFF. V gene TRBV7-6 combines with J gene TRBJ1-1, with no clear D. The CDR3 spans 13 residues. Germline CDR1 is SGHVS and CDR2 is FNYEAQ. Trimming stripped 1 base from V and 1 base from J, with 4 bases between.

The chain's CDR3 is CASSLEPGAGTDTQYF. CDR3 coding DNA: TGTGCCAGCAGCTTAGAGCCAGGGGCGGGCACAGATACGCAGTATTTT. V usage is TRBV7-9 and J usage is TRBJ2-3, with D perhaps matching TRBD1 (6 bases). V gave up 1 base and J gave up 1 base, with 12 bases separating them. Germline V CDR1 and CDR2: SEHNR, FQNEAQ (reference sequence). The CDR3 extends over 16 amino acids. Full variable domain (remainder filled in from reference TRBV7-9 and TRBJ2-3): DTGVSQNPRHKITKRGQNVTFRCDPISEHNRLYWYRQTLGQGPEFLTYFQNEAQLEKSRLLSDRFSAERPKGSFSTLEIQRTEQGDSAMYLCASSLEPGAGTDTQYFGPGTRLTVL.

This clone was seen a handful of times. The chain's CDR3 is CASSIGLGTARDGYTF. CDR3 bases: TGTGCCAGCAGCATAGGCCTCGGGACGGCGCGAGATGGCTACACCTTC. This chain joins TRBV5-4 and TRBJ1-2; tentative D call: TRBD1 (5 bases). From germline, CDR1 is SGHNT and CDR2 YYREEE (reference sequence). V lost 4 bases and J lost 6, with 22 bases in between. The CDR3 sequence is 16 residues long.

This chain links TRBV27 with TRBJ2-5; 9 bases are a match to TRBD1. This CDR3 contains 13 residues. CDR1 and CDR2 (germline): MNHEY, SMNVEV (reference sequence). Losses at the gene ends were 6 bases for V and 5 bases for J; bases not matched to a gene: 4. CDR3 nucleotide sequence: TGTGCCAGCAGGACAGGGGGAAGGGAGACCCAGTACTTC. This sequence encodes CASRTGGRETQYF.

This clone rates as medium-sized. This sequence joins TRBV6-2 or TRBV6-3 and TRBJ2-3; TRBD2 aligns across 11 bases. V lost 0 bases, J lost 2 bases, and 10 bases stayed unmatched. Germline CDR1 is MNHEY and CDR2 is SVGEGT. The CDR3 has 19 amino acids. DNA for the CDR3: TGTGCCAGCAGTTACTCGGTTTCGACTAGCGGGGTTTACACAGATACGCAGTATTTT. This sequence encodes CASSYSVSTSGVYTDTQYF.

The chain joins TRBV12-3 or TRBV12-4 to TRBJ1-1; D unclear. Trimming stripped 8 bases from V and 1 base from J, with 8 bases between. The CDR3 covers 12 residues. The CDR3 nucleotides read TGTGCCAGCTCACTCCGGAACACTGAAGCTTTCTTT. It specifies CASSLRNTEAFF.

The chain combines TRBV5-1 with TRBJ1-4; the D is unclear. Germline CDR1 and CDR2: SGHRS and YFSETQ. The CDR3 contains 14 residues. V gave up 0 bases and J gave up 6 bases, with 9 bases separating them. The CDR3 loop is CASSLEAYDEKLFF. CDR3 nucleotide sequence: TGCGCCAGCAGCTTGGAGGCCTACGATGAAAAACTGTTTTTT.

V gene TRBV18 combines with J gene TRBJ1-1; the D gene is possibly TRBD1 (5 bases). Deletions cut 1 base from V and 0 bases from J, with 9 bases between. There are 15 residues in the CDR3. CDR1 KGHSH and CDR2 LQKENI come from the germline V gene. DNA of the CDR3: TGTGCCAGCTCACCACAGGGGTCCATGAACACTGAAGCTTTCTTT. Translated, it gives CASSPQGSMNTEAFF.

V and J are TRBV5-8 and TRBJ1-1; D is perhaps TRBD1 (5 bases). The CDR3 has 15 residues. Germline V gene sequence: CDR1 SGHTS, CDR2 YDEGEE. V lost 4 bases and J 0 bases, leaving 13 bases between the germline ends. The CDR3 DNA reads TGTGCCAGCAGCCTAATACAGGTCTTGAACACTGAAGCTTTCTTT. As protein: CASSLIQVLNTEAFF. Complete variable domain (other parts from reference TRBV5-8 and TRBJ1-1): EAGVTQSPTHLIKTRGQQATLRCSPISGHTSVYWYQQALGLGLQFLLWYDEGEERNRGNFPPRFSGRQFPNYSSELNVNALELEDSALYLCASSLIQVLNTEAFFGQGTRLTVV.

This clone is large. This CDR3 reads CASSPVTPLHF. The CDR3 DNA reads TGTGCCAGCAGCCCTGTGACACCCCTCCACTTT. This sequence joins TRBV28 and TRBJ1-6; D ambiguous. CDR3 length equals 11 residues. The germline CDR1 and CDR2 sequences are MDHEN and SYDVKM. Trimming cost V 6 bases and J 11 bases, with 8 bases left between them.

The chain recombines TRBV6-1 with TRBJ2-7; 7 nucleotides agree with TRBD1. The CDR3 consists of 16 residues. The J segment lost 5 bases and the V segment lost 0 bases, leaving 10 bases of the junction unmatched. CDR1 and CDR2 from the germline V gene are MNHNS and SASEGT. The CDR3 loop is CASSEAIGATGNEQYV. The CDR3 nucleotides read TGTGCCAGCAGTGAAGCGATTGGTGCGACAGGGAACGAGCAGTACGTC.

The chain employs TRBV19 and TRBJ2-6; D remains unclear. Germline CDR1 and CDR2: LNHDA and SQIVND (reference sequence). The CDR3 is 16 residues long. V was cut by 7 bases and J by 4 bases, with 17 bases left in between. Here the CDR3 DNA reads TGTGCCAGTACTGCGACTTCCGCCCTCGGGGCCAACGTCCTGACTTTC. Its translation is CASTATSALGANVLTF.

The genes are TRBV10-3 and TRBJ2-2; D is unresolved. In germline, CDR1 is ENHRY, CDR2 SYGVKD. The CDR3 is made up of 12 amino acids. Trimming removed 3 bases from V and 6 bases from J, with 5 bases in between. Written as DNA, the CDR3 is TGTGCCATCAGTGAAGGTGCCGGGGAGCTGTTTTTT. Residues: CAISEGAGELFF.